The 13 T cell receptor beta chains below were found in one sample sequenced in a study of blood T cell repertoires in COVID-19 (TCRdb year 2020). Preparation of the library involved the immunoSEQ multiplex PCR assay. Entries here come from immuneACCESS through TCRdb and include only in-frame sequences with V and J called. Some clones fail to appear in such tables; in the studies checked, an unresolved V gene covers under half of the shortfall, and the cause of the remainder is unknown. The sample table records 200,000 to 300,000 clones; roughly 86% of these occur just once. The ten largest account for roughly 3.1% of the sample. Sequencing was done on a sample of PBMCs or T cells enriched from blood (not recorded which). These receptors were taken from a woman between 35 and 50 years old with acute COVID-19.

The CDR3 is CASSVAGGFSSYNEQFF. In DNA, the CDR3 is TGTGCCAGCAGCGTAGCTGGGGGCTTTAGCTCCTACAATGAGCAGTTCTTC. This chain uses TRBV9 with TRBJ2-1; a weak D match, TRBD1 (6 bases). Germline lookup yields CDR1 SGDLS and CDR2 YYNGEE. The V end was cut by 0 bases, the J end by 0 bases, with 13 bases between. This CDR3 contains 17 residues.

CDR3 loop: CASSLTGGEQYF. CDR3 DNA sequence: TGTGCCAGCAGCTTAACAGGGGGTGAGCAGTACTTC. This chain connects TRBV5-8 to TRBJ2-7; 8 bases line up with TRBD1. In germline, CDR1 is SGHTS, CDR2 YDEGEE. CDR3 length: 12 residues. V dropped 2 bases and J dropped 7; count of bases not matched to a gene: 2.

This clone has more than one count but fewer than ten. The CDR3 loop reads CASSAMRSEEQYF. Here the CDR3 DNA reads TGTGCCAGCAGTGCTATGCGGAGCGAGGAGCAGTACTTC. The chain joins TRBV2 to TRBJ2-7; D gene unclear. The CDR3 consists of 13 residues. Germline V gene sequence: CDR1 SNHLY, CDR2 FYNNEI. V was shortened by 4 bases and J by 7 bases, with 14 bases between the two germline ends.

CDR3 amino acids: CASSSDTSTDTQYF. CDR3 sequence (DNA): TGTGCCAGCAGCTCAGACACTAGCACAGATACGCAGTATTTT. The chain carries TRBV7-2 and TRBJ2-3; D unclear. The V gene's germline CDR1 is SGHTA and CDR2 FQGNSA. V lost 4 bases and J 0 bases, leaving 8 bases between the germline ends. This CDR3 region has 14 residues.

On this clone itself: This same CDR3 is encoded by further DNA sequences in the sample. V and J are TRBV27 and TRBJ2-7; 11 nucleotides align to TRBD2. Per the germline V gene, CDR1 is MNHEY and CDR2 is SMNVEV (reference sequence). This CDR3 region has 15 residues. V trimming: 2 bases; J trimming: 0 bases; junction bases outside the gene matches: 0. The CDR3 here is CASSLTSGSSYEQYF. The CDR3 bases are TGTGCCAGCAGTTTAACTAGCGGGAGCTCCTACGAGCAGTACTTC.

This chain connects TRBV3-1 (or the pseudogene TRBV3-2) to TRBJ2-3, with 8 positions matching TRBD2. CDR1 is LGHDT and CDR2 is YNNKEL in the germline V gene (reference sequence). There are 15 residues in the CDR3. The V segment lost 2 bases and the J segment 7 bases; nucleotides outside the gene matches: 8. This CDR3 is CASSQLREGTNTQYF. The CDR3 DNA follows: TGTGCCAGCAGCCAACTCCGGGAGGGCACGAATACGCAGTATTTT.

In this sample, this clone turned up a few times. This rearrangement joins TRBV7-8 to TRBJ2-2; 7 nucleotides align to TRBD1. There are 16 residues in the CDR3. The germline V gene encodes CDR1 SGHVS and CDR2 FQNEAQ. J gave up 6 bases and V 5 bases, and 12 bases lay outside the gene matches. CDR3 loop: CASSPLLGGLAGELFF. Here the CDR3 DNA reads TGTGCCAGCAGCCCCTTGTTAGGGGGCCTCGCCGGGGAGCTGTTTTTT.

This CDR3 reads CASSTKTGPTALHF. DNA for the CDR3: TGTGCCAGCAGTACAAAAACAGGACCTACGGCCCTCCACTTT. The chain carries TRBV6-5 and TRBJ1-6, with a weak D call TRBD1 (5 bases). The CDR3 totals 14 residues. Deletions cut 5 bases from V and 14 bases from J, with 19 bases between. Germline CDR1 and CDR2: MNHEY and SVGAGI.

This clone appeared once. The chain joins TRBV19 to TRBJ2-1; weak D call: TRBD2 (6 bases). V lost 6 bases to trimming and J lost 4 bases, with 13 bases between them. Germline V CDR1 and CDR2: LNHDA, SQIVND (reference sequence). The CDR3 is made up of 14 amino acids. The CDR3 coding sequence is TGTGCCAGTAGCATGGTGGGGGGATACAATGAGCAGTTCTTC. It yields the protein CASSMVGGYNEQFF.

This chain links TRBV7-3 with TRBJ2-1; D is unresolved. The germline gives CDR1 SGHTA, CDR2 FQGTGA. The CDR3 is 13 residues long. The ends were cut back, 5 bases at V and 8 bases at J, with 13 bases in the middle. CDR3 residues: CASSPAGVDEQFF. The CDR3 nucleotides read TGTGCCAGCAGCCCCGCCGGAGTCGATGAGCAGTTCTTC.

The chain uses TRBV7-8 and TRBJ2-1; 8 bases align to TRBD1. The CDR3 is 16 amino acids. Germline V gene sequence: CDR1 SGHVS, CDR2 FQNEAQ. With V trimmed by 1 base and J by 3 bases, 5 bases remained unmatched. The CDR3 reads CASSLVPGQDYNEQFF. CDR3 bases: TGTGCCAGCAGCTTAGTGCCGGGACAGGACTACAATGAGCAGTTCTTC.

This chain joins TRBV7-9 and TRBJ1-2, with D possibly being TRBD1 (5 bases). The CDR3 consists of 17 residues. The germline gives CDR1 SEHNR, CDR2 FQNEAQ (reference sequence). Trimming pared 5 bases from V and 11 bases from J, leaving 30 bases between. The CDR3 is CASSPPGEGSQRTRYTF. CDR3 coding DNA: TGTGCCAGCAGCCCCCCCGGGGAGGGGTCCCAAAGGACAAGATACACCTTC.

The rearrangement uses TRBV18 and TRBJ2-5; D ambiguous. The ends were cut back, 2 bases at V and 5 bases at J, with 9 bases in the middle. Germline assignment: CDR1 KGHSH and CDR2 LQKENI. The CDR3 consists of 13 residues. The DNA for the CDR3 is TGTGCCAGCTCACCAGAGGCAGAGGAGACCCAGTACTTC. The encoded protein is CASSPEAEETQYF.